This T cell receptor (beta chain) was recorded in a study of blood T cell repertoires in COVID-19. Study as a whole: The study drew acute and convalescent COVID-19 samples from the United States, Italy and Spain.

Before being deemed recovered, Cohort 3 donors had two negative PCRs, clearance, or symptom resolution. Produced via immunoSEQ multiplex PCR; TCRdb's table is partial and in-frame only. The repertoire holds roughly 260,000 clones, with 70% to 90% as singletons. This clonotype was obtained from a woman aged 50 to 60 who had recovered from COVID-19. The sample taken for sequencing was PBMCs or T cells enriched from blood (not recorded which).

The chain's CDR3 is CASSLVPIYSSNQPQHF. Written as DNA, the CDR3 is TGTGCCAGCAGTTTAGTCCCCATATACAGTTCCAATCAGCCCCAGCATTTT. The chain combines TRBV28 with TRBJ1-5; D gene uncertain. The CDR3 runs 17 residues. Germline CDR1 is MDHEN and CDR2 is SYDVKM. The V end was cut by 2 bases, the J end by 3 bases, with 17 bases between.